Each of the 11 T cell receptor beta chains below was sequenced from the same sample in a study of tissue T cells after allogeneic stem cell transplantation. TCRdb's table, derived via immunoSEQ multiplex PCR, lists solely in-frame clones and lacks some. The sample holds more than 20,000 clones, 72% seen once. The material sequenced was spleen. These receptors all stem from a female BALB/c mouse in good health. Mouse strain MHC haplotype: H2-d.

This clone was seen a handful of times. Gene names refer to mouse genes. CDR3 DNA, as far as it was read: TGTGCCAGCAGCAAGACAGATAACAACCAGGCTCCGCTT. Encoded protein: CASSKTDNNQAPL. Given in full, the CDR3 is CASSKTDNNQAPLF. The chain carries TRBV2 and TRBJ1-5, with a weak D call TRBD1 (5 bases). The read ends 1 residue shy of where the CDR3 ends; the end is completed using the germline J gene. The V gene lost 5 bases and the J gene lost 0 bases, with 8 bases spanning the gap. The CDR3 totals 14 residues. Germline CDR1 LGHNA, CDR2 YSYQKL.

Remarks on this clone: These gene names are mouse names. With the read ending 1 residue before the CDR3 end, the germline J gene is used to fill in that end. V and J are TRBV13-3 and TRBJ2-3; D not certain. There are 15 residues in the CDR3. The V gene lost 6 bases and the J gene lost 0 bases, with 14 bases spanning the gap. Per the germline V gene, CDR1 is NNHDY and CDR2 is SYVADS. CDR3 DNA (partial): TGTGCCAGCACCCCCGGCCCGTCTAGTGCAGAAACGCTGTAT. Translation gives CASTPGPSSAETLY. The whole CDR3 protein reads CASTPGPSSAETLYF.

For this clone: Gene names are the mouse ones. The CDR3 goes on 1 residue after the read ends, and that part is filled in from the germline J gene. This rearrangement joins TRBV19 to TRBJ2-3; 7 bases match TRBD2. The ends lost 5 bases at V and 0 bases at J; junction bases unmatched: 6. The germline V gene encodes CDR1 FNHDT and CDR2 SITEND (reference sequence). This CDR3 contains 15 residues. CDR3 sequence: CASSPWGRSAETLYF. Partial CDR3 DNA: TGTGCCAGCAGCCCCTGGGGGAGGAGTGCAGAAACGCTGTAT.

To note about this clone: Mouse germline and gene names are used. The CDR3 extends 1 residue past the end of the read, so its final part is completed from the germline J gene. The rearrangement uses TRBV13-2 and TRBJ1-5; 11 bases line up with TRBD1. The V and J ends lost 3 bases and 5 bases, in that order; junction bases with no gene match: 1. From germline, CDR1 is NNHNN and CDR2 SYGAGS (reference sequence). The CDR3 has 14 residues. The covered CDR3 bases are TGTGCCAGCGGTGCGGGACAGGGGGACCAGGCTCCGCTT. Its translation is CASGAGQGDQAPL. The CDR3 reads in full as CASGAGQGDQAPLF.

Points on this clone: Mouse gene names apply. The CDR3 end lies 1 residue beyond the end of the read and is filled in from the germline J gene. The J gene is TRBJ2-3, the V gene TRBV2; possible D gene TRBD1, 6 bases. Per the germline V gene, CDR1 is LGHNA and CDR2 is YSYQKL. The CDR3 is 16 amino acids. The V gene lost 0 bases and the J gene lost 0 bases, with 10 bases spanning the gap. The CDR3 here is CASSQEGTPSAETLYF. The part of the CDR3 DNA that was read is TGTGCCAGCAGCCAAGAAGGGACACCTAGTGCAGAAACGCTGTAT.

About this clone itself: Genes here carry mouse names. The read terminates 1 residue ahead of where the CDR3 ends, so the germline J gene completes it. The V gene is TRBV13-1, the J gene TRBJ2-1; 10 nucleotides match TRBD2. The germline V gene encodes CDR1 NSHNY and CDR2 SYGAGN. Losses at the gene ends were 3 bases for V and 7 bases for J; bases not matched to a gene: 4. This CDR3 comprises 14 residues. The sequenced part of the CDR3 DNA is TGTGCCAGCAGTGCTGGGGGGGCTGGGGCTGAGCAGTTC. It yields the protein CASSAGGAGAEQF. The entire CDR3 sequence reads CASSAGGAGAEQFF.

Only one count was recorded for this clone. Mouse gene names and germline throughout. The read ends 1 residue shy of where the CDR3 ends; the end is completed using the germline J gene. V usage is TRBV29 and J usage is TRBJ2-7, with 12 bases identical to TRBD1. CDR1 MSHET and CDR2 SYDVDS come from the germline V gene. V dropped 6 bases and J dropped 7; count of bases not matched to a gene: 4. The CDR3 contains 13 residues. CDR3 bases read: TGTGCTAGCAGCCGGGACAGGGGGCAAGAACAGTAC. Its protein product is CASSRDRGQEQY. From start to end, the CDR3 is CASSRDRGQEQYF. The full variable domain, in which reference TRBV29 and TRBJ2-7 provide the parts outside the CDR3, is DMKVTQMPRYLIKRMGENVLLECGQDMSHETMYWYRQDPGLGLQLIYISYDVDSNSEGDIPKGYRVSRKKREHFSLILDSAKTNQTSVYFCASSRDRGQEQYFGPGTRLTVL.

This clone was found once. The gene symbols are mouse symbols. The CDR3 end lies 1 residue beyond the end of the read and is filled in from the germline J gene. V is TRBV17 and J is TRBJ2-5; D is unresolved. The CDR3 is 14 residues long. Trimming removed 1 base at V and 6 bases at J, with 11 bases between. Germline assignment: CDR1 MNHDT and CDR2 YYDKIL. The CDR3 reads CASSRAGWADTQYF. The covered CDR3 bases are TGTGCTAGCAGTAGAGCCGGGTGGGCTGACACCCAGTAC.

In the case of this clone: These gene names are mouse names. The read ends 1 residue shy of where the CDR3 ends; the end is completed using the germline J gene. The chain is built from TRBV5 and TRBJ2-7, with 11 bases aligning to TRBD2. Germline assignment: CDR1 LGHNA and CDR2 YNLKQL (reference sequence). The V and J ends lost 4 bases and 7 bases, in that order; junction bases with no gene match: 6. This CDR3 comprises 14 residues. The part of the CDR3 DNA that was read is TGTGCCAGCAGCCCCGACTGGGGGGGATGGGAACAGTAC. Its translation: CASSPDWGGWEQY. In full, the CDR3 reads CASSPDWGGWEQYF.

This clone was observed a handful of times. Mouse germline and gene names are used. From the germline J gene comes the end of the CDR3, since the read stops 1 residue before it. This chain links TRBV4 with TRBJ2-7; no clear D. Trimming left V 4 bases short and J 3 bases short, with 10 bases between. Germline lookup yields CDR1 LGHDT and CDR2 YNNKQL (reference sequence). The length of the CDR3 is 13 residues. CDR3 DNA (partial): TGTGCCAGCAGCTTCGGGAAACTCTATGAACAGTAC. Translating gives CASSFGKLYEQY. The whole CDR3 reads CASSFGKLYEQYF.

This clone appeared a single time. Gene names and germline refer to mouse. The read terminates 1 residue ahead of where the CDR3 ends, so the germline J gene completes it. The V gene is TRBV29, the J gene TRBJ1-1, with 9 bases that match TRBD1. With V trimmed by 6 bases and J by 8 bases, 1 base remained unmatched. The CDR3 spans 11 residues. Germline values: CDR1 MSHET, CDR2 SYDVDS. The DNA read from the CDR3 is TGTGCTAGCAGACAGGGGGCGGAAGTCTTC. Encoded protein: CASRQGAEVF. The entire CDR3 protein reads CASRQGAEVFF.